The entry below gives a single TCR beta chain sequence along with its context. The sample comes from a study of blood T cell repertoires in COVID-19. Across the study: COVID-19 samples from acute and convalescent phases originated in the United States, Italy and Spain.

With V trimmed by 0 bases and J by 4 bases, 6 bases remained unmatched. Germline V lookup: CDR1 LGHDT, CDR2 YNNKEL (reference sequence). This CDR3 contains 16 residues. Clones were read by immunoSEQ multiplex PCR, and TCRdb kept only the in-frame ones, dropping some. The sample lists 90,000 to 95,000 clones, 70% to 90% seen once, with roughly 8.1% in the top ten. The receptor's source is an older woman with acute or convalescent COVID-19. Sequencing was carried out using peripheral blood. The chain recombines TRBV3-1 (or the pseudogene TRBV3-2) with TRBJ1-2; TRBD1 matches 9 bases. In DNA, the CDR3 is TGTGCCAGCAGCCAAGATATGGACAGGGGAATCTATGGCTACACCTTC. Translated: CASSQDMDRGIYGYTF.